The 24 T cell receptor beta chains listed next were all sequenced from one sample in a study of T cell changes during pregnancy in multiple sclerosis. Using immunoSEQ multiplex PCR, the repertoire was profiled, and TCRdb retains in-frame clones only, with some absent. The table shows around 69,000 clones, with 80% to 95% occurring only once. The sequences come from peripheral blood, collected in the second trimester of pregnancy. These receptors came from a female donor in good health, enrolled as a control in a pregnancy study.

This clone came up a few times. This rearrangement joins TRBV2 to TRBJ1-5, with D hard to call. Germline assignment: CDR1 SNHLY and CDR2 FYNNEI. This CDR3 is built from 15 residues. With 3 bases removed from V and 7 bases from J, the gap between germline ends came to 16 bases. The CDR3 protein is CASSEEGYTEQPQHF. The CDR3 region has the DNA TGTGCCAGCAGTGAGGAGGGTTATACCGAGCAGCCCCAGCATTTT.

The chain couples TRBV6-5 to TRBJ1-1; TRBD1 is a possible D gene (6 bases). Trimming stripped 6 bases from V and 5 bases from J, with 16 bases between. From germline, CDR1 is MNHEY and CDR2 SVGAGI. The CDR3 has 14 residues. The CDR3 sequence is CASRTYTGKTEAFF. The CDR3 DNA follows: TGTGCCAGCAGAACATATACAGGGAAGACTGAAGCTTTCTTT.

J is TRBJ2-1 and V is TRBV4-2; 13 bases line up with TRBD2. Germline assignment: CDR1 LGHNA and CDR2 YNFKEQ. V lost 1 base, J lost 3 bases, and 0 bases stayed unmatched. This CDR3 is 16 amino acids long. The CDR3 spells CASSQGTSGSYNEQFF. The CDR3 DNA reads TGTGCCAGCAGCCAAGGGACTAGCGGGAGCTACAATGAGCAGTTCTTC.

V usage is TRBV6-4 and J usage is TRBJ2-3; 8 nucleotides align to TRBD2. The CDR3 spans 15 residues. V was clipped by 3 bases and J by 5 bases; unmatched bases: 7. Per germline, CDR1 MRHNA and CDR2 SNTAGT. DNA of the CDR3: TGTGCCAGCAGTGAGGTAGCGGGATCCGAAGATACGCAGTATTTT. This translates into CASSEVAGSEDTQYF.

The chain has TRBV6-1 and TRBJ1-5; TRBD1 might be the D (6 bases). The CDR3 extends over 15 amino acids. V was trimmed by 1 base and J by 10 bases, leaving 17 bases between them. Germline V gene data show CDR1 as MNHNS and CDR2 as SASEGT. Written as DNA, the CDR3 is TGTGCCAGCAGTGAAGAAATGGCAGGGGTAAATCCCCAGCATTTT. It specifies CASSEEMAGVNPQHF.

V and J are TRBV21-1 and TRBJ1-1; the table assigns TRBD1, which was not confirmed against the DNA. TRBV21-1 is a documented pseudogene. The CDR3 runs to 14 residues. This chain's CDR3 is CASSPQGDSHEAFF. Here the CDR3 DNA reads TGTGCCAGCAGCCCTCAGGGGGACAGTCACGAAGCTTTCTTT.

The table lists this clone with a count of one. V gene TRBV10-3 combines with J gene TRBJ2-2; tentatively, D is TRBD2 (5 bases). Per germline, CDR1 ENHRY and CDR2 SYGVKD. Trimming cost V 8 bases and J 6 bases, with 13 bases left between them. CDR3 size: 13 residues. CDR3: CAIRLYQAGELFF. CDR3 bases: TGTGCCATCCGACTATACCAGGCCGGGGAGCTGTTTTTT.

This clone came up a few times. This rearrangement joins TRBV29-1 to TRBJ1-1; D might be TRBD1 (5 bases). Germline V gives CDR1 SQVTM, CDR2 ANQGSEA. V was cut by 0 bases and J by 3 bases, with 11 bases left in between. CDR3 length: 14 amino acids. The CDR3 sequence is CSVEDLGRDTEAFF. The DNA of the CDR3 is TGCAGCGTTGAAGATCTAGGCAGGGACACTGAAGCTTTCTTT.

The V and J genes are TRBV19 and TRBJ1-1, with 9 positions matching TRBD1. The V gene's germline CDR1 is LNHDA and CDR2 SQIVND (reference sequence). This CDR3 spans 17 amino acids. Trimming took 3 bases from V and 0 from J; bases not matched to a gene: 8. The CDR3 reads CASSIVGQGLMNTEAFF. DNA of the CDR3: TGTGCCAGTAGTATTGTGGGACAGGGCCTCATGAACACTGAAGCTTTCTTT.

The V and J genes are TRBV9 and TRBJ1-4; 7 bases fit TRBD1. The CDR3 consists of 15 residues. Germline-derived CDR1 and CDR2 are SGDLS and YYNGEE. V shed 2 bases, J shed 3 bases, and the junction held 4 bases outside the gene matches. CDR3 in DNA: TGTGCCAGCAGCGTTGGTCAGGGGGCTAATGAAAAACTGTTTTTT. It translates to CASSVGQGANEKLFF.

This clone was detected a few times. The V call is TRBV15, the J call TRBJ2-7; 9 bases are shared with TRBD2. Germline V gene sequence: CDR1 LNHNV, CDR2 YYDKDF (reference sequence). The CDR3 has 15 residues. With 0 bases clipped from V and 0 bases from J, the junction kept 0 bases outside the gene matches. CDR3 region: CATSRDSGGSYEQYF. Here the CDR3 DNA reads TGTGCCACCAGCAGAGATAGCGGGGGCTCCTACGAGCAGTACTTC.

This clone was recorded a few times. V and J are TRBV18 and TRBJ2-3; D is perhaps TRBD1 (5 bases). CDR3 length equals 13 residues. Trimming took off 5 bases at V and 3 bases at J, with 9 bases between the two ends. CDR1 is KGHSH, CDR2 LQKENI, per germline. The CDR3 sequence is CASSYRQTDTQYF. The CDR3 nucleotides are TGTGCCAGCTCATACCGACAGACAGATACGCAGTATTTT.

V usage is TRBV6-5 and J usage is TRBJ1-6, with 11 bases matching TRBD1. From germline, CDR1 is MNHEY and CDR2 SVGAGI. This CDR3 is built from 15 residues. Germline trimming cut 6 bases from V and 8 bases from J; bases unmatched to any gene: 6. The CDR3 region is CASSPGQGADSPLHF. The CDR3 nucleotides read TGTGCCAGCAGCCCCGGACAGGGGGCTGATTCACCCCTCCACTTT.

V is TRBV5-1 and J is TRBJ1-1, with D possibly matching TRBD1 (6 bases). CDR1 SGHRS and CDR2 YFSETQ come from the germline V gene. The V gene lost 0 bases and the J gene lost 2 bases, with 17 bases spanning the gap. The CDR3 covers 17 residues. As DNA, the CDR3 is TGCGCCAGCAGCTTGGGTTGGGGGCACAAAGTAAACACTGAAGCTTTCTTT. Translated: CASSLGWGHKVNTEAFF.

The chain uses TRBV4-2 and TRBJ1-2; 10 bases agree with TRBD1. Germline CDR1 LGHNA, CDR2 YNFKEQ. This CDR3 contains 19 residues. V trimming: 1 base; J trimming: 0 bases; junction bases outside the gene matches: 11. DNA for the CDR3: TGTGCCAGCAGCCAAGTACCGTGGGACAGGGGTAGAACTAACTATGGCTACACCTTC. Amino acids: CASSQVPWDRGRTNYGYTF.

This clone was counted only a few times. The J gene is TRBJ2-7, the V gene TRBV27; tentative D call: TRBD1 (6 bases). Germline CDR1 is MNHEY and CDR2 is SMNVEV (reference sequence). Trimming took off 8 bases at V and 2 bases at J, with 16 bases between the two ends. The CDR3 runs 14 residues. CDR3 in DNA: TGTGCCAGCCGGGACATAGGAACCACCTACGAGCAGTACTTC. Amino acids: CASRDIGTTYEQYF.

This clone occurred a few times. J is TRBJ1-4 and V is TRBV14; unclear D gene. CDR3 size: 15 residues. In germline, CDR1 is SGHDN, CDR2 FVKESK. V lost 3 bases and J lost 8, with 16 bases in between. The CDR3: CASSQSAGLREKLFF. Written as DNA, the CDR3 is TGTGCCAGCAGCCAGTCGGCCGGACTGAGAGAAAAACTGTTTTTT. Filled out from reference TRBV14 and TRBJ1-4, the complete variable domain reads EAGVTQFPSHSVIEKGQTVTLRCDPISGHDNLYWYRRVMGKEIKFLLHFVKESKQDESGMPNNRFLAERTGGTYSTLKVQPAELEDSGVYFCASSQSAGLREKLFFGSGTQLSVL.

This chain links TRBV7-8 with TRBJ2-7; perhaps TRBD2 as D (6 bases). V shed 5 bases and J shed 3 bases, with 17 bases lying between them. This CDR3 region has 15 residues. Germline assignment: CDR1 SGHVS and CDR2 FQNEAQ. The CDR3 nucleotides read TGTGCCAGCAGCGTGGGACTGGACGGAATCTACGAGCAGTACTTC. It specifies CASSVGLDGIYEQYF.

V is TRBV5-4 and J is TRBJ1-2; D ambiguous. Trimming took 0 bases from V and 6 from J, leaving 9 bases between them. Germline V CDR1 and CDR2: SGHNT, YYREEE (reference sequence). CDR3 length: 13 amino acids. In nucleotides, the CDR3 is TGTGCCAGCAGCTTGGGGCTTCTGAATGGCTACACCTTC. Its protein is CASSLGLLNGYTF. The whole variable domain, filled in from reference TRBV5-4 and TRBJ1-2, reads ETGVTQSPTHLIKTRGQQVTLRCSSQSGHNTVSWYQQALGQGPQFIFQYYREEENGRGNFPPRFSGLQFPNYSSELNVNALELDDSALYLCASSLGLLNGYTFGSGTRLTVV.

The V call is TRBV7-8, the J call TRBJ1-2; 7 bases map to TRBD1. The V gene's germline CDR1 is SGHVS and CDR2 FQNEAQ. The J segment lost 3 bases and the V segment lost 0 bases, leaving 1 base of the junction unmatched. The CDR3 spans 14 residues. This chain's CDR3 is CASSLATGDYGYTF. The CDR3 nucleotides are TGTGCCAGCAGCTTAGCAACAGGGGACTATGGCTACACCTTC.

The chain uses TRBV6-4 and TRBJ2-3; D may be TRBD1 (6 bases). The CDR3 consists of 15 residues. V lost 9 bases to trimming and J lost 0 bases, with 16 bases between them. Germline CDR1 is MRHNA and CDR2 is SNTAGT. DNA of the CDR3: TGTGCCAGTAAGGTAGACAGGCCTAGCACAGATACGCAGTATTTT. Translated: CASKVDRPSTDTQYF.

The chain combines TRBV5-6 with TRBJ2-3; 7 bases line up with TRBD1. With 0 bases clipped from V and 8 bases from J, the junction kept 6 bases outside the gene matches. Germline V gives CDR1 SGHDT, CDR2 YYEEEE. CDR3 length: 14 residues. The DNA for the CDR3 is TGTGCCAGCAGCTTGGGACAGGGTATGGGTACGCAGTATTTT. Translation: CASSLGQGMGTQYF.

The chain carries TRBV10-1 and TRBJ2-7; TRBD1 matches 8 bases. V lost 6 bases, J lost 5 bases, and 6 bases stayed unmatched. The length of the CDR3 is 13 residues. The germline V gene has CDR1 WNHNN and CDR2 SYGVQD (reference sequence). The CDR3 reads CASRQDRGHEQYF. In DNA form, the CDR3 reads TGCGCCAGCAGACAAGACAGGGGCCACGAGCAGTACTTC.

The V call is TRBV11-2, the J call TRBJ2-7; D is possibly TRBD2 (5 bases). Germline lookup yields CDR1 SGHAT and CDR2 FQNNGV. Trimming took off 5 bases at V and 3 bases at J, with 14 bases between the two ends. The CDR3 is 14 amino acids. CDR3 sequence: CASSPGRGYYEQYF. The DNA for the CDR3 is TGTGCCAGCAGCCCAGGTCGGGGTTACTACGAGCAGTACTTC.